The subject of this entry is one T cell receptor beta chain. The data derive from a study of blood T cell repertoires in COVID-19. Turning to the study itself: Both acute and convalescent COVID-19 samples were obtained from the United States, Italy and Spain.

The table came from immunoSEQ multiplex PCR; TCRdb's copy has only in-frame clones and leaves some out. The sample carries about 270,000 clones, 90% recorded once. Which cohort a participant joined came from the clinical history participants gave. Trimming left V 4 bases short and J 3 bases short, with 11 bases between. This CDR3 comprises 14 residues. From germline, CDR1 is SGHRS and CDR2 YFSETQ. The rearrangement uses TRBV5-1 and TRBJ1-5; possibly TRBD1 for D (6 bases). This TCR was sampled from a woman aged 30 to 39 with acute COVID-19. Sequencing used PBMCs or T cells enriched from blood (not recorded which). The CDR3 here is CASSTGQPNQPQHF. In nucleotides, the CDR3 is TGCGCCAGCAGCACCGGACAGCCCAATCAGCCCCAGCATTTT.